This note documents a single T cell receptor beta chain sequence. The antigen remains undetermined. These data come from a study of CD8+ T cells in alopecia areata. Overall study context: Tofacitinib dosing lasted 6 to 18 months, which was then followed by 6 months off drug.

A FACSAria was used to sort CD4+ and CD8+ T cells. These cells came from PBMCs. cDNA reverse transcribed from extracted RNA served as the sequencing template. Using immunoSEQ multiplex PCR, the repertoire was profiled, and TCRdb retains in-frame clones only, with some absent. The sample includes 140,000 to 150,000 clones, more than 40% seen only once; the top ten take less than 8%. Study outcomes and limitations: An increase in clonality over normal scalp was evident in lesional scalp, especially alopecia totalis/universalis.

The clonotype originates from a human donor with alopecia areata. The sample comprised CD4+ T cells sorted from blood.

CDR3 sequence reads: CASSLASSGRGEQFF. DNA of the CDR3: TGTGCCAGCAGCTTAGCGTCTAGCGGGAGAGGTGAGCAGTTCTTC. The rearrangement uses TRBV7-2 and TRBJ2-1, with 10 bases aligning to TRBD2. Germline values: CDR1 SGHTA, CDR2 FQGNSA. Trimming cost V 0 bases and J 9 bases; bases outside gene matches: 5. The CDR3 is 15 amino acids.